Described below is a single T cell receptor (beta chain) sequence and its context. These data originate in a study of T cells in Graves' hyperthyroidism and ophthalmopathy. When ophthalmopathy did not progress within 18 months, Graves' hyperthyroidism was considered stable. These patients, aged 18 to 65, had recently diagnosed hyperthyroidism lasting under 2 months. From RNA transcripts, TCR beta CDR3 regions were amplified. The TCR CDR3 first-round RT-PCR relied on the HTBI primer set. TCRdb re-called the multiplex PCR reads with MiXCR, one entry per CDR3 protein. The data show 96,000 or so distinct CDR3 sequences, with 51% seen just once and roughly 26% held by the top ten. Germline V gene data show CDR1 as MNHEY and CDR2 as SVGAGI. The CDR3 extends over 15 amino acids. V shed 5 bases and J shed 1 base, with 14 bases lying between them.

This receptor was taken from a woman between 40 and 50 years old with Graves' hyperthyroidism. The chain is built from TRBV6-5 and TRBJ1-1; weak D call: TRBD1 (6 bases). The sequencing sample was made of blood. The CDR3 sequence: CASSPLGQKNTEAFF. The CDR3 nucleotides are TGTGCCAGCAGTCCGCTAGGACAGAAGAACACTGAAGCTTTCTTT.